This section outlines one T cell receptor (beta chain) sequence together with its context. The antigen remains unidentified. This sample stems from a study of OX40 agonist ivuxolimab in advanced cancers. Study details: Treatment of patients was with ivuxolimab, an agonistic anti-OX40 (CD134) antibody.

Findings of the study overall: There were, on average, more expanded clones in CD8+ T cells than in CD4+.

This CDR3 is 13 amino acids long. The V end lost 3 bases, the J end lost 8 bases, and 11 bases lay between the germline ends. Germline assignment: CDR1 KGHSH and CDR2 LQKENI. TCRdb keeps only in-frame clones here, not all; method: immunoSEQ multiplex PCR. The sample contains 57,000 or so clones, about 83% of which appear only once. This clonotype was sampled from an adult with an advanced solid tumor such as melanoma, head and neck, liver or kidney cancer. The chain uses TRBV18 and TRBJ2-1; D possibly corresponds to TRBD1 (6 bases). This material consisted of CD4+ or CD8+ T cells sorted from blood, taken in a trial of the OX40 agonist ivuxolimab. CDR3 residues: CASSPLQGHEQFF. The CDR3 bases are TGTGCCAGCTCACCCTTACAGGGCCATGAGCAGTTCTTC.